This TCR beta chain derives from a study of lymphopenia after photon versus proton radiotherapy. The repertoire was sequenced with immunoSEQ multiplex PCR; TCRdb's copy has only in-frame clones and lacks some. The table includes approximately 80,000 clones, approximately 82% detected once. Germline V gene sequence: CDR1 MNHNS, CDR2 SASEGT. V was cut by 4 bases and J by 3 bases, with 15 bases left in between. The CDR3 covers 15 residues. General observations from the study: After the lymphocyte nadir, photon-treated repertoires showed oligoclonal expansion, especially of CD8+ Temra cells. Relative stability marked proton patients; photon patients lost diversity and naive cells. Better survival with proton therapy was suggested as possible, not demonstrated.

Turning to this clone: Its antigen remains unidentified.

This TCR derives from a man aged 55 to 70 with pancreatic cancer. The specimen comprised peripheral blood, sampled from a patient treated with proton-based radiotherapy. This chain links TRBV6-1 with TRBJ2-5; D unclear. CDR3 sequence (DNA): TGTGCCAGCAGTGGATCCTACACTCTGAAAGAGACCCAGTACTTC. Translation gives CASSGSYTLKETQYF.